This is a list of T cell receptor beta chains from one sample in a study of relationships among human T cell subsets. TCRdb reanalysed the multiplex PCR reads using MiXCR and keeps one entry per CDR3 protein. The top ten hold about 32% of the sample, which has some 16,000 distinct CDR3 sequences, less than 80% seen once. Sequenced: total T cells sorted from blood. The receptor set was obtained from a man between 40 and 49 years old in good health. Each CDR3 is given with its conserved first and last residue. The D gene is left open where the match is weak. Size values are once, few and many counts, or a class for expanded clones, and some rows have none.

cdr3_nt: TGTGCCAGCAGTCGGACAGGGAGAGCTGAAGCTTTCTTT
cdr3_aa: CASSRTGRAEAFF
j_call: TRBJ1-1
v_call: TRBV12-3/TRBV12-4
d_call: TRBD1
clone_size: NA

cdr3_nt: TGTGCCAGTATAGACAGGCGGGGTACTGAAGCTTTCTTT
cdr3_aa: CASIDRRGTEAFF
j_call: TRBJ1-1
v_call: TRBV19
d_call: NA
clone_size: few

cdr3_nt: TGCAGTGCTAGAGATGGGAAGGCGGCCCAAGAGACCCAGTACTTC
cdr3_aa: CSARDGKAAQETQYF
j_call: TRBJ2-5
v_call: TRBV20-1
d_call: NA
clone_size: NA

cdr3_nt: TGTGCCAGCAGCCCCAGGACTAGCGTGCGGGAGACCCAGTACTTC
cdr3_aa: CASSPRTSVRETQYF
j_call: TRBJ2-5
v_call: TRBV7-8
d_call: TRBD2
clone_size: NA

cdr3_nt: TGCAGTGCTAGAGATAGTAGCGGGAGCTACAATGAGCAGTTCTTC
cdr3_aa: CSARDSSGSYNEQFF
j_call: TRBJ2-1
v_call: TRBV20-1
d_call: TRBD2
clone_size: NA

cdr3_nt: TGTGCCAGCAGCTCCACGAAGAGTATCACCTACGAGCAGTACTTC
cdr3_aa: CASSSTKSITYEQYF
j_call: TRBJ2-7
v_call: TRBV11-2
d_call: NA
clone_size: NA

cdr3_nt: TGTGCCAGCAGTTTAGGTCGAGCCTACGAGCAGTACTTC
cdr3_aa: CASSLGRAYEQYF
j_call: TRBJ2-7
v_call: TRBV27
d_call: NA
clone_size: NA

cdr3_nt: TGTGCCAGCAGCTTTGCCCCGGGACTGACGGACGAGCAGTACTTC
cdr3_aa: CASSFAPGLTDEQYF
j_call: TRBJ2-7
v_call: TRBV11-2
d_call: NA
clone_size: NA

cdr3_nt: TGTGCCAGTAGCCCACCGTTCAGCCGCTATGGCTACACCTTC
cdr3_aa: CASSPPFSRYGYTF
j_call: TRBJ1-2
v_call: TRBV19
d_call: NA
clone_size: NA

cdr3_nt: TGCGCCAGCACACAACAGGGGAGATGGACCGGGGAGCTGTTTTTT
cdr3_aa: CASTQQGRWTGELFF
j_call: TRBJ2-2
v_call: TRBV5-1
d_call: TRBD1
clone_size: NA

cdr3_nt: TGTGCCAGCAGTTCGGGACAGTCCTACGAGCAGTACTTC
cdr3_aa: CASSSGQSYEQYF
j_call: TRBJ2-7
v_call: TRBV11-2
d_call: TRBD1
clone_size: NA

cdr3_nt: TGCAGTGCTACCCGGGATACGCAGTATTTT
cdr3_aa: CSATRDTQYF
j_call: TRBJ2-3
v_call: TRBV20-1
d_call: NA
clone_size: NA

cdr3_nt: TGTGCCAGCAGCTTAGCTGGACACACTGAGCAGTTCTTC
cdr3_aa: CASSLAGHTEQFF
j_call: TRBJ2-1
v_call: TRBV11-2
d_call: NA
clone_size: NA

cdr3_nt: TGCGCCAGCAGACCCGGGACCTACAATGAGCAGTTCTTC
cdr3_aa: CASRPGTYNEQFF
j_call: TRBJ2-1
v_call: TRBV4-1
d_call: NA
clone_size: NA

cdr3_nt: TGCGCCAGCAGCCCTTCCGGCTTCAACAATGAGCAGTTCTTC
cdr3_aa: CASSPSGFNNEQFF
j_call: TRBJ2-1
v_call: TRBV5-1
d_call: NA
clone_size: NA

cdr3_nt: TGTGCCAGCAGCCCGGGGACAGGGGAGACCCAGTACTTC
cdr3_aa: CASSPGTGETQYF
j_call: TRBJ2-5
v_call: TRBV11-2
d_call: TRBD1
clone_size: few

cdr3_nt: TGTGCCAGCAGCTTAGGAGGGTTTGGCTACACCTTC
cdr3_aa: CASSLGGFGYTF
j_call: TRBJ1-2
v_call: TRBV7-9
d_call: NA
clone_size: NA

cdr3_nt: TGTGCCTGGGCACCCGGGACAGGGGGTCGGGATGAGCAGTTCTTC
cdr3_aa: CAWAPGTGGRDEQFF
j_call: TRBJ2-1
v_call: TRBV30
d_call: TRBD1
clone_size: NA

cdr3_nt: TGTGCCAGCAAGCCTTTTAGCGGGACGAACACCGGGGAGCTGTTTTTT
cdr3_aa: CASKPFSGTNTGELFF
j_call: TRBJ2-2
v_call: TRBV12-3/TRBV12-4
d_call: TRBD2
clone_size: NA

cdr3_nt: TGTGCCAGCAGTCTCAGTTCGGGAGGCTACACCTTC
cdr3_aa: CASSLSSGGYTF
j_call: TRBJ1-2
v_call: TRBV12-3/TRBV12-4
d_call: NA
clone_size: NA

cdr3_nt: TGTGCCAGCGGTTTAATGCAGGGGAACACTGAAGCTTTCTTT
cdr3_aa: CASGLMQGNTEAFF
j_call: TRBJ1-1
v_call: TRBV27
d_call: NA
clone_size: NA

cdr3_nt: TGTGCCAGCATGGCGGGAAAAGATATCACCGGGGAGCTGTTTTTT
cdr3_aa: CASMAGKDITGELFF
j_call: TRBJ2-2
v_call: TRBV5-4
d_call: NA
clone_size: NA

cdr3_nt: TGTGCCTGGAGCCGAGGGGGAATCACTGAAGCTTTCTTT
cdr3_aa: CAWSRGGITEAFF
j_call: TRBJ1-1
v_call: TRBV30
d_call: NA
clone_size: NA

cdr3_nt: TGTGCCAGCAGTCCAAGAGGACAGGTGAACACTGAAGCTTTCTTT
cdr3_aa: CASSPRGQVNTEAFF
j_call: TRBJ1-1
v_call: TRBV12-3/TRBV12-4
d_call: TRBD1
clone_size: few

cdr3_nt: TGTGCCAGCAGTTACTCGAGCCGCGAGGGGGGCGAGCGAGGGACGCAGTATTTT
cdr3_aa: CASSYSSREGGERGTQYF
j_call: TRBJ2-3
v_call: TRBV6-6
d_call: NA
clone_size: few

cdr3_nt: TGTGCCAGTAGTATGGGGCAGAACCGAGGAAACACCATATATTTT
cdr3_aa: CASSMGQNRGNTIYF
j_call: TRBJ1-3
v_call: TRBV19
d_call: NA
clone_size: NA

cdr3_nt: TGCAGCGCTCCCAACCCCTTCCCGAGCTCCTACAATGAGCAGTTCTTC
cdr3_aa: CSAPNPFPSSYNEQFF
j_call: TRBJ2-1
v_call: TRBV29-1
d_call: NA
clone_size: once

cdr3_nt: TGTGCCAGCAGCTTAAACGGCTTAGATACGCAGTATTTT
cdr3_aa: CASSLNGLDTQYF
j_call: TRBJ2-3
v_call: TRBV11-3
d_call: NA
clone_size: NA

cdr3_nt: TGTGCCAGCAGCTTAGCCCTAGCGGGGAACAATGAGCAGTTCTTC
cdr3_aa: CASSLALAGNNEQFF
j_call: TRBJ2-1
v_call: TRBV7-9
d_call: TRBD2
clone_size: NA

cdr3_nt: TGTACCAGCAGTTCTACCCTCGGGACTAGGAGCGAGCAGTACTTC
cdr3_aa: CTSSSTLGTRSEQYF
j_call: TRBJ2-7
v_call: TRBV2
d_call: TRBD2
clone_size: NA

cdr3_nt: TGTGCCAGCAGTTTCTACCAACTAGCGGGAGTAGTAAATGAGCAGTTCTTC
cdr3_aa: CASSFYQLAGVVNEQFF
j_call: TRBJ2-1
v_call: TRBV28
d_call: TRBD2
clone_size: NA